The present T cell receptor (beta chain) was sequenced within a study of T-cell reconstitution after alpha-beta-depleted transplantation in children. Unique molecular identifiers were used in preparing the TCRbeta library. TCRdb processed the PCR reads anew with MiXCR; each CDR3 protein has one entry. This table has about 640,000 distinct CDR3 sequences, 10% to 15% appearing once. V lost 3 bases, J lost 4 bases, and 9 bases stayed unmatched. Per the germline V gene, CDR1 is SGHVS and CDR2 is FNYEAQ. The CDR3 runs 15 residues. The V call is TRBV7-6, the J call TRBJ2-7, with 7 nucleotides matching TRBD1. The TCR was taken from a male patient between 5 and 17 years old who had a stem cell transplant for acute myeloid leukemia, so the T cells may come from the graft donor. Sequences were derived from PBMCs, mostly from graft donor cells, sampled 360 days after TCRalphabeta/CD19-depleted stem cell transplant. DNA for the CDR3: TGTGCCAGCAGCTTGGTGCTTGGGACAGCTTACGAGCAGTACTTC. It specifies CASSLVLGTAYEQYF.